These 21 T cell receptor beta chains were sequenced from one sample in a study of T cell responses to AZD1222 COVID-19 vaccine. The assay was immunoSEQ multiplex PCR, and TCRdb's table has in-frame clones only and misses some. The sample gives around 85,000 clones, under 90% of which show up once; over 1.2% is in the top ten. Specimen: peripheral blood, collected 28 days after the second AZD1222 dose. These receptors were obtained from an adult who received the AZD1222 COVID-19 vaccine.

The V call is TRBV6-5, the J call TRBJ2-3, with 13 bases that match TRBD2. The V segment lost 6 bases and the J segment 3 bases; nucleotides outside the gene matches: 0. This CDR3 comprises 14 residues. Looked up from germline, CDR1 is MNHEY and CDR2 is SVGAGI. CDR3 sequence: CASRTSGGTDTQYF. In nucleotides, the CDR3 is TGTGCCAGCAGGACTAGCGGGGGGACAGATACGCAGTATTTT.

The genes are TRBV7-9 and TRBJ2-1, with D possibly TRBD2 on 5 matching bases. CDR1 and CDR2 (germline): SEHNR, FQNEAQ (reference sequence). Trimming shortened V by 5 bases and J by 7 bases, and 15 bases separated the two germline ends. This CDR3 has 14 residues. The CDR3 nucleotides are TGTGCCAGCAGCCCTACTAGTTCCCATAATGAGCAGTTCTTC. Amino acids: CASSPTSSHNEQFF.

This sequence joins TRBV28 and TRBJ2-2; 15 bases agree with TRBD2. Losses at the gene ends were 5 bases for V and 1 base for J; bases not matched to a gene: 5. The CDR3 consists of 18 residues. Germline-derived CDR1 and CDR2 are MDHEN and SYDVKM. The CDR3 coding sequence is TGTGCCAGCAGTCAAGGACTAGCGGGGGGGAAGAACACCGGGGAGCTGTTTTTT. The encoded protein is CASSQGLAGGKNTGELFF.

In its sample, this clone was seen once. The rearrangement joins TRBV6-5 to TRBJ1-6, with D maybe TRBD1 (5 bases). Per germline, CDR1 MNHEY and CDR2 SVGAGI. CDR3 size: 15 residues. Trimming removed 7 bases from V and 13 bases from J, with 23 bases in between. CDR3 sequence (DNA): TGTGCCAGCAATACCCGGTGGGGCTCCGATTTGCCCCTCCACTTT. As protein: CASNTRWGSDLPLHF.

This clone has only one observation. The CDR3 bases are TGCGCCAGCAGCCCTACCACAGGGTGGGAGACCCAGTACTTC. This sequence encodes CASSPTTGWETQYF. The chain has TRBV4-1 and TRBJ2-5, with D maybe TRBD1 (6 bases). This CDR3 has 14 residues. Germline lookup yields CDR1 MGHRA and CDR2 YSYEKL. Trimming stripped 4 bases from V and 5 bases from J, with 14 bases between.

This chain connects TRBV4-1 to TRBJ1-5; D unclear. This CDR3 comprises 16 residues. The ends were cut back, 1 base at V and 3 bases at J, with 13 bases in the middle. Per the germline V gene, CDR1 is MGHRA and CDR2 is YSYEKL. CDR3 protein: CASSQGGGDANQPQHF. The CDR3 coding sequence is TGCGCCAGCAGCCAAGGGGGTGGGGATGCCAATCAGCCCCAGCATTTT.

CDR3 region: CASSEGDRGVKTQYF. The CDR3 nucleotides are TGTGCCAGCAGCGAGGGGGACAGGGGAGTGAAGACCCAGTACTTC. V is TRBV7-8 and J is TRBJ2-5, with 10 bases matching TRBD1. The V and J ends lost 5 bases and 6 bases, in that order; junction bases with no gene match: 9. The CDR3 is 15 amino acids. Germline-derived CDR1 and CDR2 are SGHVS and FQNEAQ.

In this sample, this clone turned up once. The chain links TRBV3-1 (or the pseudogene TRBV3-2) to TRBJ2-7; perhaps TRBD1 as D (5 bases). V lost 1 base and J 4 bases, leaving 14 bases between the germline ends. Germline values: CDR1 LGHDT, CDR2 YNNKEL (reference sequence). This CDR3 is 15 amino acids long. CDR3 coding DNA: TGTGCCAGCAGCCAAGTCCTCGACAGAAAGTACGAGCAGTACTTC. Protein sequence: CASSQVLDRKYEQYF.

This chain links TRBV7-9 with TRBJ2-1; D not certain. The CDR3 has 13 amino acids. V lost 6 bases, J lost 6 bases, and 12 bases lay in between. Germline lookup yields CDR1 SEHNR and CDR2 FQNEAQ (reference sequence). The chain's CDR3 is CASSHNPVNEQFF. DNA for the CDR3: TGTGCCAGCAGTCATAATCCAGTCAATGAGCAGTTCTTC.

This clone was seen once. The chain has TRBV5-5 and TRBJ2-5, with D unclear. Looked up from germline, CDR1 is SGHKS and CDR2 is YYEKEE (reference sequence). V lost 0 bases to trimming and J lost 3 bases, with 6 bases between them. The CDR3 covers 13 residues. This chain's CDR3 is CASSLGREETQYF. For the CDR3, the DNA is TGTGCCAGCAGCTTGGGTAGGGAAGAGACCCAGTACTTC.

This rearrangement joins TRBV18 to TRBJ2-3, with D perhaps assigned TRBD1 or TRBD2 (5 bases each). The CDR3 loop spans 18 amino acids. Germline CDR1 is KGHSH and CDR2 is LQKENI. V was shortened by 2 bases and J by 2 bases, with 20 bases between the two germline ends. CDR3 DNA: TGTGCCAGCTCACCATACCGGGGTGTAGGGGCCACCACAGATACGCAGTATTTT. Translated: CASSPYRGVGATTDTQYF.

This chain joins TRBV10-3 and TRBJ1-2; a possible D gene is TRBD1 (5 bases). The CDR3 consists of 13 residues. V lost 10 bases to trimming and J lost 4 bases, with 16 bases between them. Germline CDR1 reads ENHRY; CDR2 reads SYGVKD. The CDR3 DNA follows: TGTGCCAACAGAGCCGGGACGGCCTATGGCTACACCTTC. Its protein is CANRAGTAYGYTF.

This chain joins TRBV12-5 and TRBJ2-5, with D perhaps given as TRBD1 or TRBD2 (5 bases each). The germline V and J ends were trimmed by 5 bases and 4 bases, with 8 bases remaining between them. The CDR3 is 12 amino acids. Germline V gene lookup returns CDR1 LGHNT and CDR2 FRNRAP. The CDR3 loop is CASGPGLETQYF. The DNA for the CDR3 is TGTGCTAGTGGTCCGGGGCTAGAGACCCAGTACTTC.

The chain employs TRBV5-4 and TRBJ1-1; D might be TRBD1 (5 bases). V was clipped by 4 bases and J by 1 base, with 14 bases between them. From germline, CDR1 is SGHNT and CDR2 YYREEE (reference sequence). The CDR3 sequence is 15 residues long. The CDR3 nucleotides are TGTGCCAGCAGCCGACCAGGGACGGCGAACACTGAAGCTTTCTTT. Protein product: CASSRPGTANTEAFF. Looking up the rest from reference TRBV5-4 and TRBJ1-1 gives the full variable domain: ETGVTQSPTHLIKTRGQQVTLRCSSQSGHNTVSWYQQALGQGPQFIFQYYREEENGRGNFPPRFSGLQFPNYSSELNVNALELDDSALYLCASSRPGTANTEAFFGQGTRLTVV.

This clone was recorded once. The chain has TRBV5-1 and TRBJ1-2; D not resolved. The germline CDR1 and CDR2 sequences are SGHRS and YFSETQ. This CDR3 spans 15 amino acids. The V gene lost 4 bases and the J gene lost 4 bases, with 17 bases spanning the gap. For the CDR3, the DNA is TGCGCCAGCAGCCCGGATAGCTCAGCCGTCTATGGCTACACCTTC. Protein sequence: CASSPDSSAVYGYTF.

V usage is TRBV29-1 and J usage is TRBJ2-7; D uncertain. V was clipped by 3 bases and J by 1 base, with 10 bases between them. The CDR3 is made up of 13 amino acids. Per the germline V gene, CDR1 is SQVTM and CDR2 is ANQGSEA. The CDR3 nucleotides are TGCAGCGTTGAGCGGTCAGATTCCTACGAGCAGTACTTC. It translates to CSVERSDSYEQYF.

The gene calls are TRBV28 and TRBJ1-2, with D maybe TRBD1 (6 bases). There are 14 residues in the CDR3. The germline V and J ends were trimmed by 7 bases and 4 bases, with 16 bases remaining between them. Looked up from germline, CDR1 is MDHEN and CDR2 is SYDVKM. In nucleotides, the CDR3 is TGTGCCAGCACTCCACAGGGCATAATCTATGGCTACACCTTC. Its translation is CASTPQGIIYGYTF.

This sequence joins TRBV9 and TRBJ1-2; tentatively, D is TRBD1 (6 bases). Germline-derived CDR1 and CDR2 are SGDLS and YYNGEE. V lost 0 bases and J lost 6, with 9 bases in between. The CDR3 is 13 residues long. CDR3 residues: CASSVEQGNGYTF. DNA for the CDR3: TGTGCCAGCAGCGTAGAACAGGGAAATGGCTACACCTTC.

The chain uses TRBV6-5 and TRBJ1-1; D may be TRBD1 (5 bases). The CDR3 is 13 residues long. In germline, CDR1 is MNHEY, CDR2 SVGAGI. Trimming took off 7 bases at V and 0 bases at J, with 9 bases between the two ends. CDR3 nucleotide sequence: TGTGCCAGCACAGGGCAATTGAACACTGAAGCTTTCTTT. Protein sequence: CASTGQLNTEAFF.

CDR3 amino acids: CASSQDLRGATF. The CDR3 region has the DNA TGCGCCAGCAGCCAAGATCTTAGGGGAGCCACCTTC. The gene calls are TRBV4-1 and TRBJ1-2; tentatively, D is TRBD1 (5 bases). CDR3 length: 12 residues. The V end lost 0 bases, the J end lost 13 bases, and 12 bases lay between the germline ends. Germline loops: CDR1 MGHRA, CDR2 YSYEKL.

CDR3 protein: CATSDSRAMNTEAFF. Written as DNA, the CDR3 is TGTGCCACCAGTGACTCCCGGGCTATGAACACTGAAGCTTTCTTT. The V gene is TRBV24-1, the J gene TRBJ1-1; unclear D gene. Germline V gene sequence: CDR1 KGHDR, CDR2 SFDVKD. V was clipped by 4 bases and J by 0 bases, with 11 bases between them. The CDR3 sequence is 15 residues long.